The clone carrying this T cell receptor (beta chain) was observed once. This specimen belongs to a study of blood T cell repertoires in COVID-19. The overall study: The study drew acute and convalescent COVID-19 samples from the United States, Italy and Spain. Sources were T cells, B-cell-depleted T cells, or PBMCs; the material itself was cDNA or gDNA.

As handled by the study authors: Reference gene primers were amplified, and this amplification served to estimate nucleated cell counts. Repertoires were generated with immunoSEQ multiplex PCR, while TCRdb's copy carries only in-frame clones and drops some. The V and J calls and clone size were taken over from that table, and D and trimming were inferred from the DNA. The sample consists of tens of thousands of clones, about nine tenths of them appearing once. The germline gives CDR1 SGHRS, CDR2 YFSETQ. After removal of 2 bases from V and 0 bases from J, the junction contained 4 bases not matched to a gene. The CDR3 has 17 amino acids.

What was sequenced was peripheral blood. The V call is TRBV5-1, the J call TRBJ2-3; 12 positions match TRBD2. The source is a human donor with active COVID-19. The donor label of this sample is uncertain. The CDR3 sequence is CASSFAGLAGSTDTQYF. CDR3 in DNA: TGCGCCAGCAGCTTTGCCGGACTAGCGGGGAGCACAGATACGCAGTATTTT.